This T cell receptor beta chain is from a study of CD8 T cells in ankylosing spondylitis. Overall study results and limits: A TCR beta motif of about 8 highly homologous variants appeared characteristic of ankylosing spondylitis blood. It was reported that disease-linked clones were significantly enriched in matched ankylosing spondylitis synovial fluid.

V was cut by 8 bases and J by 5 bases, with 6 bases left in between. This CDR3 is built from 11 residues. The germline gives CDR1 LNHNV, CDR2 YYDKDF (reference sequence). One entry per CDR3 protein results from TCRdb running MiXCR on the 5' RACE reads. The sample holds around 490,000 distinct CDR3 sequences, about 5% seen once. This clonotype has ten or more counts. Its specificity is not known. Sequenced material: blood, either unsorted or a sorted T cell fraction (not recorded which). The TCR comes from a male donor with ankylosing spondylitis. The J gene is TRBJ2-2, the V gene TRBV15; no firm D call. CDR3 in DNA: TGTGCCACCGCTTGGACCGGGGAGCTGTTTTTT. Residues: CATAWTGELFF.